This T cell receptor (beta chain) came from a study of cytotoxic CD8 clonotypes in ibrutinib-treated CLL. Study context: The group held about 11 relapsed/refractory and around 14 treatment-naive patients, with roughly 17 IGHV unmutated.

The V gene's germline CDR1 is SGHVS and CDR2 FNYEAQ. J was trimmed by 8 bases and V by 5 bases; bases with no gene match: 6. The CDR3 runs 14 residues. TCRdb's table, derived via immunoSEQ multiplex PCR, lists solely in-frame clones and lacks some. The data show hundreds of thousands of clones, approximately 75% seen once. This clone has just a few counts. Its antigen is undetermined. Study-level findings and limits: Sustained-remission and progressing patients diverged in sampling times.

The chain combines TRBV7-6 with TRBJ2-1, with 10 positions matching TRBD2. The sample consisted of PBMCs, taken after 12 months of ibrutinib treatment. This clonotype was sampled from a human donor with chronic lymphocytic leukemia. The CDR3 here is CASSPSGSWDEQFF. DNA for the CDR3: TGTGCCAGCAGCCCTAGCGGGAGTTGGGATGAGCAGTTCTTC.